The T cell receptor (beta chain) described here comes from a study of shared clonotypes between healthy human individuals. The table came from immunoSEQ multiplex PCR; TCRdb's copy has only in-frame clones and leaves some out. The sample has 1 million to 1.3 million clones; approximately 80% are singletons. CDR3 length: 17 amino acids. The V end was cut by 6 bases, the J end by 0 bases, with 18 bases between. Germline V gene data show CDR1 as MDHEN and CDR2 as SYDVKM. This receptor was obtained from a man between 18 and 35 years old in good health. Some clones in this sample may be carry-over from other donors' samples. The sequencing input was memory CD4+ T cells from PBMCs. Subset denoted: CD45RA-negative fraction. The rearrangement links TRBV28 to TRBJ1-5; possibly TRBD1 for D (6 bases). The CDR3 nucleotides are TGTGCCAGCAGAGGAGGGGGACCAGGAGGTAGCAATCAGCCCCAGCATTTT. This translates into CASRGGGPGGSNQPQHF.